This TCR beta chain was identified during a study of neurological immune-mediated disorders. The making of cDNA relied on 5'RACE with 10-nucleotide random UMIs. TCRdb processed the 5' RACE reads anew with MiXCR; each CDR3 protein has one entry. Among roughly 56,000 distinct CDR3 sequences listed, 9.5% to 12% were seen once. V lost 4 bases and J 3 bases, leaving 9 bases between the germline ends. This CDR3 contains 13 residues. This clonotype was observed at least ten times. This clonotype was sampled from a man aged 55 to 70 in good health. The sample was PBMCs. The rearrangement uses TRBV12-3 or TRBV12-4 and TRBJ1-1; the D is unclear. The DNA of the CDR3 is TGTGCCAGCAGTTCGGCCGGCTACACTGAAGCTTTCTTT. The encoded protein is CASSSAGYTEAFF.